The present T cell receptor (beta chain) was sequenced within a study of cytomegalovirus exposure and HLA in healthy donors. The CDR3 consists of 15 residues. Germline V gives CDR1 SGHRS, CDR2 YFSETQ. V was pared by 4 bases and J by 7 bases, with 12 bases of the junction left unmatched. PCR was performed using 60 Vbeta and 13 Jbeta primers. Using immunoSEQ multiplex PCR, the repertoire was profiled, and TCRdb retains in-frame clones only, with some absent. This sample yields roughly 96,000 clones, of which approximately 74% are seen a single time; around 3.1% belongs to the top ten. This clonotype was sampled from a female donor in good health and CMV-seropositive. The chain recombines TRBV5-1 with TRBJ2-7, with 9 bases matching TRBD2. The sequencing input was PBMCs. In DNA form, the CDR3 reads TGCGCCAGCAGCAAGGTCTCTGGCGGGGGGGAGGAGCAGTACTTC. Its protein product is CASSKVSGGGEEQYF.